Listed here are 26 T cell receptor beta chains from one sample, sequenced in a study of OX40 agonist ivuxolimab in advanced cancers. The method was immunoSEQ multiplex PCR; TCRdb's version includes in-frame clones alone and lacks a portion of them. The profile covers 53,000 or so clones, with around 86% appearing a single time and about 13% taken by the ten largest. The specimen was CD4+ or CD8+ T cells sorted from blood, collected in a trial of the OX40 agonist ivuxolimab. All receptors derive from an adult with an advanced solid tumor such as melanoma, head and neck, liver or kidney cancer.

The chain uses TRBV25-1 and TRBJ2-2; D is uncertain. V lost 3 bases and J 0 bases, leaving 8 bases between the germline ends. Germline V gives CDR1 MGHDK, CDR2 SYGVNS. The CDR3 runs to 15 residues. The CDR3 bases are TGTGCCAGCAGTGAGGGTTGGACGAACACCGGGGAGCTGTTTTTT. Protein: CASSEGWTNTGELFF.

V is TRBV6-1 and J is TRBJ1-2; 7 nucleotides align to TRBD1. V gave up 1 base and J gave up 0 bases; unmatched junction bases: 8. The CDR3 has 17 residues. From germline, CDR1 is MNHNS and CDR2 SASEGT. For the CDR3, the DNA is TGTGCCAGCAGTGAAGTATGGGGCAGGGGGTCTAACTATGGCTACACCTTC. Its protein product is CASSEVWGRGSNYGYTF.

The chain has TRBV6-6 and TRBJ2-4, with D unresolved. V dropped 2 bases and J dropped 4 bases, with 6 bases sitting between them. This CDR3 contains 13 residues. Germline CDR1 MNHNY, CDR2 SVGAGI (reference sequence). This CDR3 is CASSYPTKNIQYF. The DNA for the CDR3 is TGTGCCAGCAGTTACCCTACTAAAAACATTCAGTACTTC.

V gene TRBV28 combines with J gene TRBJ2-3; 10 bases agree with TRBD2. This CDR3 is built from 16 residues. The germline CDR1 and CDR2 sequences are MDHEN and SYDVKM. The V segment lost 7 bases and the J segment 2 bases; nucleotides outside the gene matches: 9. The CDR3 DNA reads TGTGCCAGCATCACCCCCGGACTAGCGGACACAGATACGCAGTATTTT. Amino acids: CASITPGLADTDTQYF.

This clone turned up a few times. The chain employs TRBV6-6 and TRBJ2-1; D remains unclear. Trimming left V 2 bases short and J 6 bases short, with 11 bases between. The germline gives CDR1 MNHNY, CDR2 SVGAGI (reference sequence). The CDR3 length is 14 residues. The CDR3, as DNA: TGTGCCAGCAGTTACCGCCAGTTAGTCAATGAGCAGTTCTTC. Its protein product is CASSYRQLVNEQFF.

The chain has TRBV7-2 and TRBJ1-1, with a possible D match to TRBD1 (5 bases). The V and J ends lost 6 bases and 4 bases respectively, with 15 bases between them. The CDR3 is made up of 14 amino acids. Germline-derived CDR1 and CDR2 are SGHTA and FQGNSA. This CDR3 reads CASRRTGQVTEAFF. DNA of the CDR3: TGTGCCAGCAGACGGACGGGGCAGGTCACTGAAGCTTTCTTT.

The chain carries TRBV5-8 and TRBJ2-5; D may be TRBD2 (6 bases). Looked up from germline, CDR1 is SGHTS and CDR2 is YDEGEE. V gave up 3 bases and J gave up 5 bases, with 17 bases separating them. The CDR3 covers 15 residues. The CDR3 loop reads CASSSSGGDYETQYF. The CDR3, as DNA: TGTGCCAGCAGCTCCTCCGGAGGGGATTACGAGACCCAGTACTTC.

There are a few counts of this clone. The chain employs TRBV10-1 and TRBJ1-1; 9 bases are shared with TRBD1. The junction had 15 bases not matched to a gene; V was cut back by 3 bases and J by 1 base. Germline V gene data show CDR1 as WNHNN and CDR2 as SYGVQD (reference sequence). CDR3 length: 19 residues. CDR3 residues: CASSDIIQGAPGPNTEAFF. DNA for the CDR3: TGCGCCAGCAGTGATATTATACAGGGGGCCCCAGGACCGAACACTGAAGCTTTCTTT.

The chain combines TRBV30 with TRBJ2-1; possible D gene TRBD1, 6 bases. Between the trimmed V and J ends, which lost 1 base and 9 bases, there was a span of 19 bases. There are 15 residues in the CDR3. Germline V lookup: CDR1 GTSNPN, CDR2 SVGIG (reference sequence). The CDR3: CAWSALGTRASEQFF. As DNA, the CDR3 is TGTGCCTGGAGTGCTCTCGGGACACGGGCAAGTGAGCAGTTCTTC.

This clone showed up just a few times. The chain links TRBV2 to TRBJ1-6; D is unclear. The ends were cut back, 5 bases at V and 10 bases at J, with 15 bases in the middle. Germline CDR1 reads SNHLY; CDR2 reads FYNNEI. The CDR3 extends over 14 amino acids. The chain's CDR3 is CASSPMGGNSPLHF. The CDR3 DNA is TGTGCCAGCAGTCCGATGGGCGGGAACTCACCCCTCCACTTT. The variable domain in full, with the rest retrieved from reference TRBV2 and TRBJ1-6, is EPEVTQTPSHQVTQMGQEVILRCVPISNHLYFYWYRQILGQKVEFLVSFYNNEISEKSEIFDDQFSVERPDGSNFTLKIRSTKLEDSAMYFCASSPMGGNSPLHFGNGTRLTVT.

The gene calls are TRBV5-1 and TRBJ2-5; weak D call: TRBD2 (6 bases). The germline V gene encodes CDR1 SGHRS and CDR2 YFSETQ. V lost 4 bases and J 5 bases, leaving 15 bases between the germline ends. The CDR3 loop spans 14 amino acids. The CDR3 DNA follows: TGCGCCAGCAGCGGAGGACTAAATTCGGAGACCCAGTACTTC. This codes for CASSGGLNSETQYF.

The V and J genes are TRBV2 and TRBJ2-7; D remains unclear. Between the trimmed V and J ends, which lost 9 bases and 5 bases, there was a span of 20 bases. Germline values: CDR1 SNHLY, CDR2 FYNNEI. The CDR3 is 14 residues long. The CDR3 sequence: CARGSRTQENEQYF. The CDR3 DNA follows: TGTGCCAGGGGAAGCAGAACCCAGGAAAACGAGCAGTACTTC.

This rearrangement joins TRBV6-6 to TRBJ2-7; weak D call: TRBD2 (6 bases). Between the trimmed V and J ends, which lost 2 bases and 2 bases, there was a span of 13 bases. Germline assignment: CDR1 MNHNY and CDR2 SVGAGI (reference sequence). The CDR3 has 15 residues. The CDR3 spells CASSYRGTGTYEQYF. The DNA of the CDR3 is TGTGCCAGCAGTTACCGCGGGACTGGTACCTACGAGCAGTACTTC.

The rearrangement joins TRBV5-1 to TRBJ1-1; D call uncertain. Germline V gene lookup returns CDR1 SGHRS and CDR2 YFSETQ. The CDR3 totals 13 residues. Deletions cut 3 bases from V and 4 bases from J, with 10 bases between. The CDR3 reads CASSWQGSTEAFF. CDR3 sequence (DNA): TGCGCCAGCAGCTGGCAAGGGAGCACTGAAGCTTTCTTT.

The table lists this clone with a count of one. The chain employs TRBV2 and TRBJ1-4; tentatively, D is TRBD1 (6 bases). This CDR3 spans 16 amino acids. From germline, CDR1 is SNHLY and CDR2 FYNNEI. Trimming took off 5 bases at V and 0 bases at J, with 13 bases between the two ends. In DNA, the CDR3 is TGTGCCAGCAGTAAGGGGGACATTGCAACTAATGAAAAACTGTTTTTT. Residues: CASSKGDIATNEKLFF.

This sequence joins TRBV7-8 and TRBJ1-3, with D possibly being TRBD1 (6 bases). Deletions cut 5 bases from V and 0 bases from J, with 11 bases between. The CDR3 loop spans 15 amino acids. Germline V gene sequence: CDR1 SGHVS, CDR2 FQNEAQ. As DNA, the CDR3 is TGTGCCAGCAGCCAGCTAGGGGGCTCTGGAAACACCATATATTTT. Encoded protein: CASSQLGGSGNTIYF.

The gene calls are TRBV6-5 and TRBJ2-1; 9 positions agree with TRBD2. Germline values: CDR1 MNHEY, CDR2 SVGAGI. V gave up 5 bases and J gave up 15 bases; unmatched junction bases: 17. This CDR3 is built from 15 residues. CDR3 amino acids: CASSAPGAGGHLPFF. In nucleotides, the CDR3 is TGTGCCAGCAGTGCCCCCGGGGCGGGAGGGCACTTACCGTTCTTC.

This clone was detected only once. This chain links TRBV7-9 with TRBJ2-5; 9 positions agree with TRBD1. The CDR3 consists of 14 residues. CDR1 and CDR2 from the germline V gene are SEHNR and FQNEAQ (reference sequence). The J segment lost 6 bases and the V segment lost 4 bases, leaving 6 bases of the junction unmatched. The CDR3 DNA is TGTGCCAGCAGCTACCCCGGGACAGGGCAGACCCAGTACTTC. It is translated as CASSYPGTGQTQYF. The full variable domain, completed using reference TRBV7-9 and TRBJ2-5, is DTGVSQNPRHKITKRGQNVTFRCDPISEHNRLYWYRQTLGQGPEFLTYFQNEAQLEKSRLLSDRFSAERPKGSFSTLEIQRTEQGDSAMYLCASSYPGTGQTQYFGPGTRLLVL.

This chain connects TRBV7-6 to TRBJ2-1; no definite D call. The ends were cut back, 0 bases at V and 4 bases at J, with 4 bases in the middle. Germline assignment: CDR1 SGHVS and CDR2 FNYEAQ. This CDR3 comprises 13 residues. CDR3 sequence: CASSLAQYNEQFF. CDR3 DNA: TGTGCCAGCAGCTTAGCTCAGTACAATGAGCAGTTCTTC.

This chain links TRBV28 with TRBJ2-5; 12 positions match TRBD1. V was clipped by 5 bases and J by 5 bases; unmatched bases: 9. The V gene's germline CDR1 is MDHEN and CDR2 SYDVKM. The CDR3 has 16 residues. CDR3 in amino acids: CASSPSGTGGRETQYF. CDR3 DNA: TGTGCCAGCAGTCCCTCTGGGACAGGGGGCCGGGAGACCCAGTACTTC.

V is TRBV20-1 and J is TRBJ2-7; either TRBD1 or TRBD2 may fit D (5 bases each). The CDR3 extends over 11 amino acids. Germline assignment: CDR1 DFQATT and CDR2 SNEGSKA (reference sequence). The V end was cut by 6 bases, the J end by 5 bases, with 11 bases between. The CDR3 here is CSASRDHEQYF. The CDR3 DNA follows: TGCAGTGCCAGCAGGGACCACGAGCAGTACTTC.

The chain carries TRBV10-1 and TRBJ2-7; D unclear. The CDR3 has 13 residues. V was pared by 3 bases and J by 12 bases, with 18 bases between. Germline CDR1 is WNHNN and CDR2 is SYGVQD (reference sequence). The CDR3 nucleotides are TGCGCCAGCAGTGAAACCCCGTTAGGCCCGGTGTACTTC. Amino acid sequence: CASSETPLGPVYF.

This chain joins TRBV7-2 and TRBJ1-5, with D uncertain. This CDR3 has 15 residues. Germline V gene data show CDR1 as SGHTA and CDR2 as FQGNSA. Trimming took 1 base from V and 0 from J, leaving 7 bases between them. The CDR3 DNA follows: TGTGCCAGCAGCTTAGGCCGGACTAGCAATCAGCCCCAGCATTTT. Amino acid sequence: CASSLGRTSNQPQHF.

This clone has a single count. The chain combines TRBV7-2 with TRBJ2-7; 14 bases line up with TRBD2. Germline CDR1 is SGHTA and CDR2 is FQGNSA. The CDR3 runs 15 residues. Trimming at V came to 3 bases and at J to 6 bases, leaving 4 bases not matched to a gene. The CDR3 DNA is TGTGCCAGCAGCTTCCGGACTAGCGGGAGGTCCGAGCAGTACTTC. This encodes CASSFRTSGRSEQYF. The complete variable domain, with remaining parts taken from reference TRBV7-2 and TRBJ2-7, reads GAGVSQSPSNKVTEKGKDVELRCDPISGHTALYWYRQSLGQGLEFLIYFQGNSAPDKSGLPSDRFSAERTGGSVSTLTIQRTQQEDSAVYLCASSFRTSGRSEQYFGPGTRLTVT.

This chain uses TRBV29-1 with TRBJ1-4, with a possible D match to TRBD1 (5 bases). This CDR3 comprises 11 residues. Germline V gene lookup returns CDR1 SQVTM and CDR2 ANQGSEA. With 6 bases removed from V and 14 bases from J, the gap between germline ends came to 16 bases. For the CDR3, the DNA is TGCAGCGTCGGGACCTCAACCAGGCTGTTTTTT. Amino acid sequence: CSVGTSTRLFF.

V is TRBV7-8 and J is TRBJ2-1, with 14 bases identical to TRBD2. The J segment lost 5 bases and the V segment lost 1 base, leaving 1 base of the junction unmatched. Germline V lookup: CDR1 SGHVS, CDR2 FQNEAQ. The CDR3 sequence is 16 residues long. The CDR3 DNA follows: TGTGCCAGCAGCTTAGGACTAGCGGGAGGGGACAATGAGCAGTTCTTC. This translates into CASSLGLAGGDNEQFF.